Listed here are 27 T cell receptor beta chains from one sample, sequenced in a study of vaccination and CD4 T cells after COVID-19 (dated by TCRdb to 2022 to 2024). Library construction relied on PCR. Sequenced on an Illumina iSeq 100. DNA from cultured CD4+ T cells underwent TCR sequencing with the Oncomine TCR Beta short-read assay at the Johns Hopkins FTIC core. TCRdb reanalyzed the raw reads on its own, using fastp at Q25 for trimming and MiXCR for clone calling, and kept in-frame beta chains. Every CDR3 protein is listed once, alongside the most common genes and DNA of its rows. Within this sample are approximately 12,000 distinct CDR3 sequences, with approximately 64% of them counted one time only. Of the sample, roughly 7.3% is held by the ten largest clones. The sample's treatment or condition label, in plain terms: roughly 10-day PBMC culture with coronavirus spike peptide pools or control peptides (ViraFEST assay).

No cognate antigen is known for these TCRs. What was sequenced was CD4+ T cells from blood, cultured in vitro. The receptors here all came from a human donor who had recovered from COVID-19.

The chain combines TRBV18 with TRBJ2-1; 12 bases are a match to TRBD2. Losses at the gene ends were 3 bases for V and 0 bases for J; bases not matched to a gene: 3. Germline-derived CDR1 and CDR2 are KGHSH and LQKENI. The length of the CDR3 is 17 residues. CDR3 sequence: CASSPPTSGGSYNEQFF. CDR3 nucleotide sequence: TGTGCCAGCTCACCTCCGACTAGCGGGGGCTCCTACAATGAGCAGTTCTTC.

This clonotype was counted between two and nine times. The gene calls are TRBV28 and TRBJ1-2, with unresolved D. This CDR3 contains 12 residues. Germline V lookup: CDR1 MDHEN, CDR2 SYDVKM. The V and J ends lost 6 bases and 2 bases respectively, with 7 bases between them. CDR3 nucleotides: TGTGCCAGCAGCTTGAAGAACTATGGCTACACCTTC. This gives the protein CASSLKNYGYTF.

V and J are TRBV5-1 and TRBJ1-2, with TRBD1 identical over 7 bases. CDR1 and CDR2 from the germline V gene are SGHRS and YFSETQ. V was pared by 0 bases and J by 3 bases, with 8 bases of the junction left unmatched. CDR3 size: 16 residues. CDR3 sequence reads: CASSLGRDRLHYGYTF. For the CDR3, the DNA is TGCGCCAGCAGCTTGGGCCGGGACAGACTACACTATGGCTACACCTTC.

This clonotype appeared a few times. This rearrangement joins TRBV6-1 to TRBJ2-7, with D uncertain. The CDR3 is 12 residues long. CDR1 is MNHNS and CDR2 is SASEGT in the germline V gene. Trimming removed 7 bases from V and 8 bases from J, with 15 bases in between. CDR3 region: CASTSGIGQQYF. The CDR3, as DNA: TGTGCCAGCACCTCTGGGATCGGGCAGCAGTACTTC.

This clonotype was found once. The chain has TRBV12-3 or TRBV12-4 and TRBJ1-3, with D possibly TRBD1 on 6 matching bases. Trimming removed 5 bases at V and 0 bases at J, with 8 bases between. This CDR3 comprises 14 residues. CDR3 nucleotide sequence: TGTGCCAGCAGTCAACAGGGCTCTGGAAACACCATATATTTT. It translates to CASSQQGSGNTIYF.

V gene TRBV2 combines with J gene TRBJ2-5; tentative D call: TRBD2 (5 bases). V was pared by 2 bases and J by 5 bases, with 15 bases between. The CDR3 spans 15 residues. The germline CDR1 and CDR2 sequences are SNHLY and FYNNEI. CDR3 nucleotides: TGTGCCAGCAGTGAAACTGGCGCGGGTCCGGAGACCCAGTACTTC. Its translation is CASSETGAGPETQYF.

By its share, this clonotype is medium-sized (0.01 to 0.1%). The chain is built from TRBV14 and TRBJ2-3; 11 bases line up with TRBD1. The germline V gene encodes CDR1 SGHDN and CDR2 FVKESK. The CDR3 loop spans 16 amino acids. With V trimmed by 1 base and J by 4 bases, 4 bases remained unmatched. CDR3 amino acids: CASSQAGQGAADTQYF. The CDR3 DNA reads as TGTGCCAGCAGCCAAGCTGGACAGGGGGCGGCAGATACGCAGTATTTT.

This chain joins TRBV6-1 and TRBJ2-3; TRBD2 aligns across 7 bases. Germline CDR1 MNHNS, CDR2 SASEGT. V shed 8 bases and J 11 bases; nucleotides not matched to a gene: 19. CDR3 size: 15 residues. For the CDR3, the DNA is TGTGCCAGCCAAGACGGACTAGATGCGGGCGGACGGCAGTATTTT. Residues: CASQDGLDAGGRQYF.

V usage is TRBV2 and J usage is TRBJ1-2, with D perhaps matching TRBD1 (6 bases). The CDR3 is made up of 13 amino acids. V was trimmed by 6 bases and J by 7 bases, leaving 15 bases between them. Germline CDR1 is SNHLY and CDR2 is FYNNEI. In nucleotides, the CDR3 is TGTGCCAGCAGGGCTAACAGGGAAATTGGCTACACCTTC. Translated, it gives CASRANREIGYTF. Full variable domain (remainder filled in from reference TRBV2 and TRBJ1-2): EPEVTQTPSHQVTQMGQEVILRCVPISNHLYFYWYRQILGQKVEFLVSFYNNEISEKSEIFDDQFSVERPDGSNFTLKIRSTKLEDSAMYFCASRANREIGYTFGSGTRLTVV.

The rearrangement links TRBV7-2 to TRBJ2-2; a weak D match, TRBD1 (5 bases). The CDR3 covers 14 residues. V dropped 6 bases and J dropped 6 bases, with 14 bases sitting between them. Germline assignment: CDR1 SGHTA and CDR2 FQGNSA. The CDR3 DNA sequence: TGTGCCAGCAGAACGACCAGGGTCGCCGGGGAGCTGTTTTTT. Protein: CASRTTRVAGELFF.

The V and J genes are TRBV5-4 and TRBJ2-5, with D possibly matching TRBD1 (5 bases). Trimming stripped 5 bases from V and 2 bases from J, with 13 bases between. There are 14 residues in the CDR3. The V gene's germline CDR1 is SGHNT and CDR2 YYREEE (reference sequence). The CDR3 DNA sequence: TGTGCCAGCAGTTTTGCTCAGGGACAAGAGACCCAGTACTTC. Its translation is CASSFAQGQETQYF.

The table lists this clonotype with a count of one. The chain has TRBV20-1 and TRBJ2-1; D is possibly TRBD2 (6 bases). Trimming removed 3 bases at V and 3 bases at J, with 9 bases between. The CDR3 is 13 amino acids. In germline, CDR1 is DFQATT, CDR2 SNEGSKA (reference sequence). CDR3 region: CSASGSFYNEQFF. In nucleotides, the CDR3 is TGCAGTGCTAGCGGGAGTTTCTACAATGAGCAGTTCTTC.

The rearrangement links TRBV11-3 to TRBJ2-7, with a possible D match to TRBD2 (5 bases). Deletions cut 5 bases from V and 7 bases from J, with 12 bases between. Germline CDR1 SGHNT, CDR2 YENEEA. The CDR3 is 12 amino acids. The CDR3, as DNA: TGTGCCAGCAGCCGCGGGCCGAATGAGCAGTACTTC. Its translation: CASSRGPNEQYF.

By share, this clonotype ranks as medium-sized. The genes are TRBV18 and TRBJ2-7, with D perhaps given as TRBD1 or TRBD2 (5 bases each). Looked up from germline, CDR1 is KGHSH and CDR2 is LQKENI. The CDR3 is 14 amino acids. V was pared by 3 bases and J by 1 base, with 10 bases between. CDR3 loop: CASSPGTESYEQYF. The CDR3 DNA sequence: TGTGCCAGCTCACCCGGGACGGAATCCTACGAGCAGTACTTC. The whole variable domain, remainder taken from reference TRBV18 and TRBJ2-7, is NAGVMQNPRHLVRRRGQEARLRCSPMKGHSHVYWYRQLPEEGLKFMVYLQKENIIDESGMPKERFSAEFPKEGPSILRIQQVVRGDSAAYFCASSPGTESYEQYFGPGTRLTVT.

In its sample, this clonotype was seen a few times. The chain employs TRBV7-9 and TRBJ2-7; D is perhaps TRBD1 or TRBD2 (5 bases each). V shed 4 bases and J shed 7 bases, with 17 bases lying between them. Germline V gene lookup returns CDR1 SEHNR and CDR2 FQNEAQ (reference sequence). This CDR3 has 14 residues. The CDR3 here is CASSSGQRVREQYF. The CDR3 nucleotides read TGTGCCAGCAGCTCGGGGCAGAGAGTGAGGGAGCAGTACTTC.

The chain recombines TRBV6-1 with TRBJ2-1; no reliable D call. This CDR3 has 13 amino acids. V was cut by 3 bases and J by 6 bases, with 9 bases left in between. Looked up from germline, CDR1 is MNHNS and CDR2 is SASEGT. The DNA of the CDR3 is TGTGCCAGCAGTGAGCGTGGGTTCAATGAGCAGTTCTTC. Protein: CASSERGFNEQFF.

The chain couples TRBV6-1 to TRBJ2-7; 12 nucleotides match TRBD2. There are 16 residues in the CDR3. V was clipped by 1 base and J by 4 bases; unmatched bases: 5. Germline CDR1 MNHNS, CDR2 SASEGT. The DNA of the CDR3 is TGTGCCAGCAGTGAAGTTCTAGCGGGAGGGCTTTACGAGCAGTACTTC. It specifies CASSEVLAGGLYEQYF.

The CDR3 spells CSVGQGTRGYEQYF. CDR3 bases: TGCAGTGTTGGCCAGGGGACTAGGGGCTACGAGCAGTACTTC. V is TRBV20-1 and J is TRBJ2-7; 8 bases agree with TRBD2. The trim removed 7 bases at V and 3 bases at J, leaving 11 bases unmatched. CDR3 length: 14 amino acids. CDR1 and CDR2 (germline): DFQATT, SNEGSKA (reference sequence).

The chain recombines TRBV27 with TRBJ2-5; D gene unclear. The germline V and J ends were trimmed by 3 bases and 2 bases, with 7 bases remaining between them. This CDR3 spans 13 amino acids. Germline-derived CDR1 and CDR2 are MNHEY and SMNVEV (reference sequence). This CDR3 reads CASSFRRQETQYF. In DNA form, the CDR3 reads TGTGCCAGCAGTTTCCGGAGACAAGAGACCCAGTACTTC.

The V call is TRBV6-2 or TRBV6-3, the J call TRBJ1-1; D is unclear. This CDR3 has 17 amino acids. Trimming took 6 bases from V and 0 from J, leaving 20 bases between them. CDR1 is MNHEY, CDR2 SVGEGT, per germline. CDR3 in amino acids: CASSSLGWLRMNTEAFF. The CDR3, as DNA: TGTGCCAGCAGCAGCCTGGGGTGGTTGCGCATGAACACTGAAGCTTTCTTT.

This rearrangement joins TRBV28 to TRBJ2-5, with 8 bases fitting TRBD2. The CDR3 covers 14 residues. V dropped 5 bases and J dropped 3; count of bases not matched to a gene: 5. Germline-derived CDR1 and CDR2 are MDHEN and SYDVKM. This chain's CDR3 is CASSNELAEETQYF. CDR3 sequence (DNA): TGTGCCAGCAGTAATGAACTAGCGGAAGAGACCCAGTACTTC.

The V call is TRBV5-4, the J call TRBJ2-2, with 15 positions matching TRBD2. V trimming: 4 bases; J trimming: 5 bases; junction bases outside the gene matches: 9. This CDR3 region has 18 residues. Germline V gene sequence: CDR1 SGHNT, CDR2 YYREEE (reference sequence). CDR3 bases: TGTGCCAGCAGCCCAATGGGACTAGCGGGAGGTGGTACCGGGGAGCTGTTTTTT. This encodes CASSPMGLAGGGTGELFF.

The genes are TRBV20-1 and TRBJ2-5; tentatively, D is TRBD1 (6 bases). In germline, CDR1 is DFQATT, CDR2 SNEGSKA (reference sequence). The germline V and J ends were trimmed by 6 bases and 5 bases, with 28 bases remaining between them. This CDR3 is 17 amino acids long. The CDR3 DNA reads TGCAGTGCCACGATCAGGGGTGGGGGCCTTGGCAAGGAGACCCAGTACTTC. Residues: CSATIRGGGLGKETQYF.

In its sample, this clonotype was seen once. This chain joins TRBV6-4 and TRBJ2-2; TRBD1 matches at 9 bases. Germline V gene sequence: CDR1 MRHNA, CDR2 SNTAGT. This CDR3 has 14 amino acids. The ends lost 3 bases at V and 4 bases at J; junction bases unmatched: 0. DNA of the CDR3: TGTGCCAGCAGTGAGGGACAGGGCACCGGGGAGCTGTTTTTT. This encodes CASSEGQGTGELFF.

The CDR3: CASSLNPGTDTDTQYF. The CDR3 nucleotides read TGCGCCAGCAGCCTCAACCCCGGGACAGACACAGATACGCAGTATTTT. The chain combines TRBV4-3 with TRBJ2-3; 7 bases align to TRBD1. Trimming at V came to 4 bases and at J to 2 bases, leaving 9 bases not matched to a gene. Germline V gene lookup returns CDR1 LGHNA and CDR2 YSLEER. This CDR3 contains 16 residues.

V gene TRBV24-1 combines with J gene TRBJ1-2, with a weak D call TRBD1 (6 bases). Trimming left V 3 bases short and J 8 bases short, with 9 bases between. This CDR3 comprises 12 residues. Germline CDR1 KGHDR, CDR2 SFDVKD. CDR3 loop: CATSDGQWGYTF. The CDR3 DNA follows: TGTGCCACCAGTGATGGACAGTGGGGCTACACCTTC.

CDR3 sequence: CASSLEGDEQFF. The CDR3 DNA reads TGCGCCAGCAGCCTGGAGGGGGATGAGCAGTTCTTC. The chain combines TRBV5-1 with TRBJ2-1; D is possibly TRBD1 or TRBD2 (6 bases each). The germline V and J ends were trimmed by 4 bases and 8 bases, with 10 bases remaining between them. The germline gives CDR1 SGHRS, CDR2 YFSETQ. The CDR3 length is 12 residues.